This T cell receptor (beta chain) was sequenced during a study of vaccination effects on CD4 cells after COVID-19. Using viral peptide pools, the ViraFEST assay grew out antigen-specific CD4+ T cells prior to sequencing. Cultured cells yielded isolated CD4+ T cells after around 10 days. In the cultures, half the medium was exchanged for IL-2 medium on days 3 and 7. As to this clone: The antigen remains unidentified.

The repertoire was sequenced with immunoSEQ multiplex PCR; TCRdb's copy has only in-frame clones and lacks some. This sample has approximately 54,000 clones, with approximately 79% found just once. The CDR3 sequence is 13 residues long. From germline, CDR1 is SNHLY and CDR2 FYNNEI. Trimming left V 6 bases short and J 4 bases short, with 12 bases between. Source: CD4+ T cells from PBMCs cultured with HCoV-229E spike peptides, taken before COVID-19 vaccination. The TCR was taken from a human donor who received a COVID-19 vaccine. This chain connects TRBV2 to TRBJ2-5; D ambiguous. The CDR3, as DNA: TGTGCCAGCAGCCCAAACGGGCTAGAGACCCAGTACTTC. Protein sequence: CASSPNGLETQYF.